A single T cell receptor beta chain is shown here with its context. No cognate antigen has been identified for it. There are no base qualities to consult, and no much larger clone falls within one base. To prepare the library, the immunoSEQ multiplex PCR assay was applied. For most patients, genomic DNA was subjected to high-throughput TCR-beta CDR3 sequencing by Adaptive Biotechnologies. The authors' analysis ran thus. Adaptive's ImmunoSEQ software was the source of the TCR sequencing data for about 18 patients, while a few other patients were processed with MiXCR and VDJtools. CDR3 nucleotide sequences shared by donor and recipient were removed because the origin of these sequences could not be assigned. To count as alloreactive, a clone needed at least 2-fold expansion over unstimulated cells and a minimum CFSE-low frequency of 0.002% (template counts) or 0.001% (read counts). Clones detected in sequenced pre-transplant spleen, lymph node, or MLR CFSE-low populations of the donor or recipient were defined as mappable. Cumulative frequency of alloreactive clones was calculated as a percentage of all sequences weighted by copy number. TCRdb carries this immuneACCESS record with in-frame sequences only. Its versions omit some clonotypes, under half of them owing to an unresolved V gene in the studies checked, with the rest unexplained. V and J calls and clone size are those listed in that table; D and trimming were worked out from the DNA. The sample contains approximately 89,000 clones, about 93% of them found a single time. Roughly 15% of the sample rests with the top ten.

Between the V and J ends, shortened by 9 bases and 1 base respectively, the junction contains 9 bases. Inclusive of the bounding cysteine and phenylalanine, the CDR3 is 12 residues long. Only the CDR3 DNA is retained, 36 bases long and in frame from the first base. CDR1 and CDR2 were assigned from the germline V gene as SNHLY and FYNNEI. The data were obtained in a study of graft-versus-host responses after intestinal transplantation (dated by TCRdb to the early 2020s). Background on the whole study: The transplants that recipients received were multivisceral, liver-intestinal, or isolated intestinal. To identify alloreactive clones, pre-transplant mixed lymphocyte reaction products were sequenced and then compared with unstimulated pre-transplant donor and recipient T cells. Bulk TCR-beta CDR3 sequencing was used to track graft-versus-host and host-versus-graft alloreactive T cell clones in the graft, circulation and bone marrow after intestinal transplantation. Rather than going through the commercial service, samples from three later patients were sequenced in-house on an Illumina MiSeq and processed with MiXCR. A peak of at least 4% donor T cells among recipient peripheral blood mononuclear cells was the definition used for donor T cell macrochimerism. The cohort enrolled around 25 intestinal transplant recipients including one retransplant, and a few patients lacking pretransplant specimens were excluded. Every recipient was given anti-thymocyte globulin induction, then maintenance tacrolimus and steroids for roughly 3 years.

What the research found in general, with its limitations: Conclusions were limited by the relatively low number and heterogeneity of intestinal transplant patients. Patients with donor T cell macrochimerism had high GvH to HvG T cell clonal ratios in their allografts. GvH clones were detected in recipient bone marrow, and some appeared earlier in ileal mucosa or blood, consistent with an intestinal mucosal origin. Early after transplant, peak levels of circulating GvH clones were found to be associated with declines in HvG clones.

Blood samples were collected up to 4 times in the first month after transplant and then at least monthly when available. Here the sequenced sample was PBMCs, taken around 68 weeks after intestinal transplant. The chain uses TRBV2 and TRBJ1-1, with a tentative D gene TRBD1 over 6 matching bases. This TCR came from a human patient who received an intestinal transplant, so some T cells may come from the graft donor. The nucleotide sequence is TGTGCCAGATCGGGACAGAACACTGAAGCTTTCTTT. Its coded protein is CARSGQNTEAFF.